This record covers a single T cell receptor (beta chain). This entry is derived from a study of cytotoxic CD8 clonotypes in ibrutinib-treated CLL. Genomic DNA in a quantity of 2 to 2.5 micrograms was derived from cryopreserved PBMCs for TCR beta libraries. Clones were read by immunoSEQ multiplex PCR, and TCRdb kept only the in-frame ones, dropping some. The sample holds fewer than 45,000 clones, roughly 70% seen once. The source of this sequence is a human donor with chronic lymphocytic leukemia. Sequencing used PBMCs, obtained at disease progression, from a patient treated with ibrutinib.

CDR3 DNA: TGTGCCAGCAGCGTAGCGGGGGCGGCCGCAGATACGCAGTATTTT. Translation: CASSVAGAAADTQYF. V is TRBV9 and J is TRBJ2-3; D tentatively fits TRBD1 or TRBD2 (6 bases each). Per the germline V gene, CDR1 is SGDLS and CDR2 is YYNGEE. The CDR3 length is 15 residues. The V gene lost 0 bases and the J gene lost 4 bases, with 12 bases spanning the gap.